A selection of T cell receptor beta chains follows, all from one sample in a study of blood T cell repertoires in COVID-19. Data came from immunoSEQ multiplex PCR; TCRdb stores just in-frame clones and leaves some out. In the table there are roughly 360,000 clones, 75% to 90% of which are singletons. Sequenced material: PBMCs or T cells enriched from blood (not recorded which). All receptors derive from a woman between 50 and 59 years old who had recovered from COVID-19. The CDR3 runs from the conserved cysteine through the conserved F or W.

TRBV7-2	TRBJ1-6	CASSSSGPRGSPLHF
TRBV6-2/TRBV6-3	TRBJ1-1	CASSWTAANTEAFF
TRBV6-6	TRBJ2-3	CASSPRDSRTDTQYF
TRBV6-5	TRBJ2-3	CASSYSSSRQYF
TRBV19	TRBJ1-6	CATAGDNSPLHF
TRBV4-2	TRBJ2-5	CASSLRAGGLGQETQYF
TRBV5-1	TRBJ2-5	CASSSQETQYF
TRBV18	TRBJ2-1	CASSPQSEDRAYNEQFF
TRBV7-9	TRBJ1-5	CASSLTGNQPQHF
TRBV24-1	TRBJ2-7	CATHDRYYEQYF
TRBV30	TRBJ1-1	CAWSVLFGTEAFF
TRBV6-2/TRBV6-3	TRBJ2-7	CASSSPGLTPYEQYF
TRBV7-9	TRBJ2-3	CASSRGAGGTDTQYF
TRBV7-3	TRBJ2-7	CASSPGGGSYEQYF
TRBV5-4	TRBJ1-2	CASSQTTGGAGGYTF